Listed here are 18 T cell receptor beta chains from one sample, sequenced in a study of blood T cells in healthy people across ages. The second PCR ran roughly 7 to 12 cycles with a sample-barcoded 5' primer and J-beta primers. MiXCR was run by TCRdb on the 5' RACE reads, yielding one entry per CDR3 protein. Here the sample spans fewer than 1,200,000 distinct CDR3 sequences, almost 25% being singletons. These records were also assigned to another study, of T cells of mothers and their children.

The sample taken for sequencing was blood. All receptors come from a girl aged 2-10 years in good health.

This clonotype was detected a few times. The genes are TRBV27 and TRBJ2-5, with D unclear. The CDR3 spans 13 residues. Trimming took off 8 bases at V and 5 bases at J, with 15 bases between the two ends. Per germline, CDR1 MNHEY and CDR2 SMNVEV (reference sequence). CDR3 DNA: TGTGCCAGCCGAGGTACCTACGGGGAGACCCAGTACTTC. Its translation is CASRGTYGETQYF.

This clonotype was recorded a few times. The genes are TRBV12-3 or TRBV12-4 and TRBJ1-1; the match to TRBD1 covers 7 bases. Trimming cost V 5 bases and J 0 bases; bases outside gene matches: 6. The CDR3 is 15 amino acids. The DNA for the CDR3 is TGTGCCAGCAGTCGACTAACAGGGGTGAACACTGAAGCTTTCTTT. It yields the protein CASSRLTGVNTEAFF.

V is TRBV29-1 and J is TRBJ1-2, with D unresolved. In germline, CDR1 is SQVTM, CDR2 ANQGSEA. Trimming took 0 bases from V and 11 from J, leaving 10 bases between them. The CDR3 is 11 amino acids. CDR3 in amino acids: CSVEDRSFYTF. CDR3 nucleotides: TGCAGCGTTGAAGATCGGAGCTTTTACACCTTC.

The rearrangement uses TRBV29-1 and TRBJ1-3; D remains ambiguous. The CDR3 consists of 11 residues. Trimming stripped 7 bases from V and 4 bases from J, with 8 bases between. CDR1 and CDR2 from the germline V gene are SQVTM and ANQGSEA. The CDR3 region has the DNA TGCAGCGGAGCGCTCGGAAACACCATATATTTT. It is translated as CSGALGNTIYF.

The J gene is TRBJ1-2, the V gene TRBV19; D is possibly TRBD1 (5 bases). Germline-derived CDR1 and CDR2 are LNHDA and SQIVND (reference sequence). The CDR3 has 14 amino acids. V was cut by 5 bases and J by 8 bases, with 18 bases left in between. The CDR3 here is CASSVDIRDSGYTF. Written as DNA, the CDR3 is TGTGCCAGTAGTGTTGACATCCGGGACTCCGGCTACACCTTC.

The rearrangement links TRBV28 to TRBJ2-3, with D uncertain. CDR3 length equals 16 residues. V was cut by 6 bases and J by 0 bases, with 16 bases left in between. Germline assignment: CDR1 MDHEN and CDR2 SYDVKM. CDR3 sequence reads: CASSSAPAASTDTQYF. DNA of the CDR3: TGTGCCAGCAGCTCAGCCCCAGCTGCTAGCACAGATACGCAGTATTTT.

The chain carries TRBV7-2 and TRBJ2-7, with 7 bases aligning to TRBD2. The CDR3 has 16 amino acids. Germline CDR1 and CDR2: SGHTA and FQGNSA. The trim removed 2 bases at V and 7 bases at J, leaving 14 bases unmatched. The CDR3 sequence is CASSLNGLAAAGEQYF. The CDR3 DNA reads TGTGCCAGCAGCTTAAATGGGCTAGCGGCCGCTGGAGAGCAGTACTTC.

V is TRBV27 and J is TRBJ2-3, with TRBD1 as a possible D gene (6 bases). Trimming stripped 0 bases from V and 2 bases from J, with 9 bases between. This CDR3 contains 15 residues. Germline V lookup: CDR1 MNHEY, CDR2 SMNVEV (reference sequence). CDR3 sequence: CASSLSWGPTDTQYF. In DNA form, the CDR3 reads TGTGCCAGCAGTTTATCGTGGGGGCCCACAGATACGCAGTATTTT.

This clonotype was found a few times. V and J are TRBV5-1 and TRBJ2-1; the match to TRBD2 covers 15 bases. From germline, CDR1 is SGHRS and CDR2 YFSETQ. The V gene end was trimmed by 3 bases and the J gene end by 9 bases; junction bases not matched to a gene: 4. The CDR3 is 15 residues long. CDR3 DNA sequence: TGCGCCAGCAGCTGGACTAGCGGGGGGGCCCGTGAGCAGTTCTTC. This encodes CASSWTSGGAREQFF.

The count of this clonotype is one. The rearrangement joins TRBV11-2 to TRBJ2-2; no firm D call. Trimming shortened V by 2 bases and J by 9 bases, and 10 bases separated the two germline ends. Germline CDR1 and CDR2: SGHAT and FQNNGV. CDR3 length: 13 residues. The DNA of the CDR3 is TGTGCCAGCAGCTTAAACTACCCCAGGGAGCTGTTTTTT. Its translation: CASSLNYPRELFF.

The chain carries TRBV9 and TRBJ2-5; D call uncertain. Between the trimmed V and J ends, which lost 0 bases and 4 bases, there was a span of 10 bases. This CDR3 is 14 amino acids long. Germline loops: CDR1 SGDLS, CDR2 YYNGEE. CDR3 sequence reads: CASSVEVGAETQYF. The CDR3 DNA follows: TGTGCCAGCAGCGTAGAGGTCGGTGCAGAGACCCAGTACTTC.

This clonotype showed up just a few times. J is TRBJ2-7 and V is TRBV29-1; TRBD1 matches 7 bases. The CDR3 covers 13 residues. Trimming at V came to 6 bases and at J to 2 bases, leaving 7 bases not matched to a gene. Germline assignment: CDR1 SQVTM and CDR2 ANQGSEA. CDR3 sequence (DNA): TGCAGCGTGACGACGGACAGGACCTACGAGCAGTACTTC. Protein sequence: CSVTTDRTYEQYF.

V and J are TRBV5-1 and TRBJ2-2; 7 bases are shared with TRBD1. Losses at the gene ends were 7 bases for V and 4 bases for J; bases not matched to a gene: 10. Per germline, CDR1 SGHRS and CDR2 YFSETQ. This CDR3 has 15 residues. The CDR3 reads CASSWTGQLTGELFF. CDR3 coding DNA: TGCGCCAGCTCTTGGACAGGACAACTCACCGGGGAGCTGTTTTTT.

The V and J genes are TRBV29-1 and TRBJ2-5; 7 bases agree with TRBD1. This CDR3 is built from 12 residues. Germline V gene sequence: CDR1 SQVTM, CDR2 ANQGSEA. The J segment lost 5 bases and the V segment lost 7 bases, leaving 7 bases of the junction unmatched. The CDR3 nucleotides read TGCAGCGCCGAGGGGGCCCGGGAGACCCAGTACTTC. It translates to CSAEGARETQYF. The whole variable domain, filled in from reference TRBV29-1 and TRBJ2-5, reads SAVISQKPSRDICQRGTSLTIQCQVDSQVTMMFWYRQQPGQSLTLIATANQGSEATYESGFVIDKFPISRPNLTFSTLTVSNMSPEDSSIYLCSAEGARETQYFGPGTRLLVL.

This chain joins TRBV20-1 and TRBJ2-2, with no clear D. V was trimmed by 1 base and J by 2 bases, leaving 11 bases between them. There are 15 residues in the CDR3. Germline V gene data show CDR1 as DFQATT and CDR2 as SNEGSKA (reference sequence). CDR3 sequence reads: CSARGLRRNTGELFF. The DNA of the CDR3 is TGCAGTGCTAGAGGGTTGCGGAGAAACACCGGGGAGCTGTTTTTT.

CDR3 sequence: CASSVAQGVQYF. CDR3 nucleotides: TGTGCCAGCAGCGTAGCTCAGGGGGTGCAGTATTTT. The chain uses TRBV9 and TRBJ2-3; TRBD1 matches at 7 bases. Germline loops: CDR1 SGDLS, CDR2 YYNGEE. V lost 0 bases and J lost 11; bases outside the gene matches: 3. CDR3 length: 12 amino acids.

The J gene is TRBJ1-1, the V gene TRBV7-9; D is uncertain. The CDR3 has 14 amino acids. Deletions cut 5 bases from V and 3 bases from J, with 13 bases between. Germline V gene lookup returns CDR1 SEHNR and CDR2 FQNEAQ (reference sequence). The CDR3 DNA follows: TGTGCCAGCAGCCCCCTCCCGGTAGACACTGAAGCTTTCTTT. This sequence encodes CASSPLPVDTEAFF.

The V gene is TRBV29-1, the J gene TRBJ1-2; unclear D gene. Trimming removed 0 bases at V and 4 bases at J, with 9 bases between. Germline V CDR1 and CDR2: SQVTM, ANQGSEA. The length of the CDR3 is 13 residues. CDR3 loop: CSVEEQSLYGYTF. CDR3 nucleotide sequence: TGCAGCGTTGAAGAGCAATCGCTCTATGGCTACACCTTC.